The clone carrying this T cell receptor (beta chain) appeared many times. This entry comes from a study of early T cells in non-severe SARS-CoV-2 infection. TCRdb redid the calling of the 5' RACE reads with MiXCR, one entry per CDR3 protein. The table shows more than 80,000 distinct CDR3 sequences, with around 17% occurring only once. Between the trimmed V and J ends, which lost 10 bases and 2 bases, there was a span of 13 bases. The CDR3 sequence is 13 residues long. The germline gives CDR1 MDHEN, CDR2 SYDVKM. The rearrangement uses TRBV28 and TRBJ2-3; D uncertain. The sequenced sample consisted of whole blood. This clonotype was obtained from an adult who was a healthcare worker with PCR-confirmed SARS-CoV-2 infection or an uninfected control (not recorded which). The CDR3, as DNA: TGTGCCACCACCCGACTCATCACAGATACGCAGTATTTT. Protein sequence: CATTRLITDTQYF.